Listed here is a single TCR beta chain. Its antigen is not yet known. Base quality data are lacking; no much larger clone is found one base away. In the prospective study, participants were roughly 18 to 100 years old, resided in about two dozen geographic areas of the United States, and were enrolled through a virtual design. Cohort assignment in the prospective study relied on participant-reported clinical history from a screening survey and a study questionnaire. For ImmuneRACE Cohort 3, a participant was defined as recovered based on two consecutive negative NP/OP PCR tests, clearance by a healthcare professional, or resolution of symptoms. Mobile phlebotomists in the prospective study collected whole blood, serum and a nasopharyngeal or oropharyngeal swab from every participant. Participants in the prospective study had the option to provide additional blood draws and questionnaires over an approximately 2-month period. Before DNA extraction, blood samples from the prospective study were shipped at room temperature or frozen.

This entry belongs to a study of blood T cell repertoires in COVID-19 (dated by TCRdb to the early 2020s). Regarding the complete study: Samples covering the acute and convalescent phases of COVID-19 were provided by collaborators in the United States, Italy and Spain. The prospective study material was composed of cDNA or gDNA derived from T cells, B-cell-depleted T cells, or PBMCs. The dataset comprised deeply sampled blood TCRbeta repertoires from subjects exposed to, actively infected with, or recovered from COVID-19. A freely available public database, intended as a resource for researchers studying the immune response to SARS-CoV-2, is where the repertoires were released. Samples came from the ongoing ImmuneRACE study (first 160 participants) plus 1,254 subjects from 6 global collaborators. Nearly every sample came with metadata listing a de-identified subject ID, COVID-19 status, age in years and sex. Where available, HLA class I and class II types were taken from metadata supplied by the sample provider and were not determined by assay-based typing. Findings and caveats that apply to the study as a whole: The quantity of clinical and demographic metadata differed by source and by participant and was supplied without curation.

The immunoSEQ Assay, a bias-controlled multiplex PCR, was used to amplify TCRbeta CDR3 regions from genomic DNA. The original methods were these. Nucleated cell counts per sample were estimated from amplification of reference gene primers within the assay. To quantify the absolute abundance of each unique TCRbeta CDR3 rearrangement, sequence reads were collapsed and filtered. For each sample, productive Simpson clonality was calculated as the square root of Simpson's diversity index across productive rearrangements. TCRdb retrieved this table from immuneACCESS and kept in-frame rearrangements only. Not all clones are present; in checked studies, unresolved V genes account for under half, and no reason is known for the remainder. The D gene and trimming were derived from the DNA, and the V and J assignments and clone size from that table. A total of about 160,000 clones appear in this sample, about 88% of them only once. In total, the top ten clones hold about 7.3% of the sample.

Via the germline V gene, CDR1 is MNHEY and CDR2 SVGAGI. The CDR3 sequence holds 12 residues, the cysteine and phenylalanine included. The only DNA kept is the CDR3, 36 bases in frame from the first base. Trimming at the junction amounts to 6 bases on V and 14 bases on J, and the germline ends lie 19 bases apart. The chain is made from TRBV6-5 and TRBJ1-2, and possibly TRBD1, on 5 matching bases. Sequencing was done on a sample of PBMCs or T cells enriched from blood (not recorded which). The receptor comes from a man aged 50-59 years who had recovered from COVID-19. The DNA reads as follows: TGTGCCAGCAGACGGGACTCCCGGGATCCTACCTTC. The translation is CASRRDSRDPTF.